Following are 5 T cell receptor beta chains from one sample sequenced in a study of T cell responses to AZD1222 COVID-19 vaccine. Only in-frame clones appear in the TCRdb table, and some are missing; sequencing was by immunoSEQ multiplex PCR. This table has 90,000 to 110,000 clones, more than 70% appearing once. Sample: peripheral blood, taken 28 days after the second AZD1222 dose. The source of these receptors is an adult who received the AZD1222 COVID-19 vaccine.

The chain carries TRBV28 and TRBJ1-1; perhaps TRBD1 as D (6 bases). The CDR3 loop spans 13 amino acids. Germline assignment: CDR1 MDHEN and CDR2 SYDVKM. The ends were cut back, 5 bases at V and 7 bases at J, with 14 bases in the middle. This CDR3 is CASSKWGHNEAFF. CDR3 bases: TGTGCCAGCAGTAAATGGGGGCATAATGAAGCTTTCTTT. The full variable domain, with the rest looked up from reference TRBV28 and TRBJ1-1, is DVKVTQSSRYLVKRTGEKVFLECVQDMDHENMFWYRQDPGLGLRLIYFSYDVKMKEKGDIPEGYSVSREKKERFSLILESASTNQTSMYLCASSKWGHNEAFFGQGTRLTVV.

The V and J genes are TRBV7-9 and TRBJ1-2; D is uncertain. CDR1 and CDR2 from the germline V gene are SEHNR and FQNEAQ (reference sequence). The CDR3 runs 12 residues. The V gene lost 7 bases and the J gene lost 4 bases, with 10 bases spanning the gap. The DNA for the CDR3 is TGTGCCAGCACCATCGGAAGCTATGGCTACACCTTC. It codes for CASTIGSYGYTF.

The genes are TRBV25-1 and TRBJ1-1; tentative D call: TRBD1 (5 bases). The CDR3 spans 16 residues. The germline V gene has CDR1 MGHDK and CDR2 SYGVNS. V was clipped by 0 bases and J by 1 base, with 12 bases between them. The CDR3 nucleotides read TGTGCCAGCAGTGAATATTTAAGGGGTGCGAACACTGAAGCTTTCTTT. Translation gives CASSEYLRGANTEAFF. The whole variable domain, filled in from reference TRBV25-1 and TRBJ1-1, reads EADIYQTPRYLVIGTGKKITLECSQTMGHDKMYWYQQDPGMELHLIHYSYGVNSTEKGDLSSESTVSRIRTEHFPLTLESARPSHTSQYLCASSEYLRGANTEAFFGQGTRLTVV.

As DNA, the CDR3 is TGCAGTGCTACGACAGGGAGTGGCTACACCTTC. As protein: CSATTGSGYTF. This chain joins TRBV20-1 and TRBJ1-2; TRBD1 aligns across 7 bases. Germline V CDR1 and CDR2: DFQATT, SNEGSKA (reference sequence). The length of the CDR3 is 11 residues. The ends lost 4 bases at V and 7 bases at J; junction bases unmatched: 3.

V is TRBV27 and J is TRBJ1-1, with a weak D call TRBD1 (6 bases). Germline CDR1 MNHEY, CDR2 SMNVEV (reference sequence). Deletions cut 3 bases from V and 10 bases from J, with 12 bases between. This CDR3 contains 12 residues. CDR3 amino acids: CASSFIGQLAFF. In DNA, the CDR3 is TGTGCCAGCAGTTTCATAGGACAGTTAGCTTTCTTT.